These 6 T cell receptor beta chains originate from one sample sequenced in a study of Tregs in tolerant kidney transplant recipients. Related graft donors supplied nonmyeloablative bone marrow transplants, and mixed chimerism was transient. Only in-frame clones appear in the TCRdb table, and some are missing; sequencing was by immunoSEQ multiplex PCR. The data hold approximately 82,000 clones, with approximately 93% observed a single time. The sequencing used CD4+ T cells from blood (PBMCs), collected 12 months after the transplant. The origin of the receptors is a human patient who received a combined kidney and bone marrow transplant. Some T cells may be supplied by the graft donor.

The V call is TRBV20-1, the J call TRBJ2-3, with D unclear. Germline V gene data show CDR1 as DFQATT and CDR2 as SNEGSKA (reference sequence). The CDR3 consists of 11 residues. Trimming removed 6 bases at V and 10 bases at J, with 14 bases between. CDR3: CSAPLALAQYF. The DNA of the CDR3 is TGCAGTGCCCCTCTGGCATTGGCGCAGTATTTT.

The CDR3 DNA is TGTGCCAGCAGCTTAGCTTGGGCTAGCCCCGACACCGGGGAGCTGTTTTTT. It encodes CASSLAWASPDTGELFF. V and J are TRBV7-9 and TRBJ2-2; D is perhaps TRBD2 (5 bases). Germline V gene lookup returns CDR1 SEHNR and CDR2 FQNEAQ (reference sequence). Trimming stripped 0 bases from V and 3 bases from J, with 14 bases between. The CDR3 runs to 17 residues.

The chain links TRBV10-3 to TRBJ1-1; no clear D. The CDR3 is 12 residues long. Between the trimmed V and J ends, which lost 5 bases and 0 bases, there was a span of 4 bases. Germline CDR1 reads ENHRY; CDR2 reads SYGVKD. As DNA, the CDR3 is TGTGCCATCAGTTCAATGAACACTGAAGCTTTCTTT. Its translation: CAISSMNTEAFF.

V gene TRBV10-3 combines with J gene TRBJ2-3; the match to TRBD2 covers 12 bases. Germline V gene sequence: CDR1 ENHRY, CDR2 SYGVKD. CDR3 size: 18 residues. Germline trimming cut 3 bases from V and 0 bases from J; bases unmatched to any gene: 7. For the CDR3, the DNA is TGTGCCATCAGTGATTGGGCTAGCGGGAGGGGGAGCACAGATACGCAGTATTTT. This codes for CAISDWASGRGSTDTQYF.

The sample holds one count of this clone. This sequence joins TRBV5-1 and TRBJ2-3; D might be TRBD1 (5 bases). V was shortened by 0 bases and J by 1 base, with 9 bases between the two germline ends. This CDR3 has 15 amino acids. Germline values: CDR1 SGHRS, CDR2 YFSETQ. CDR3 protein: CASSLAVRGTDTQYF. The CDR3 region has the DNA TGCGCCAGCAGCTTGGCTGTCAGGGGCACAGATACGCAGTATTTT.

The genes are TRBV7-2 and TRBJ1-6; D perhaps matches TRBD1 (6 bases). The CDR3 contains 15 residues. Trimming stripped 5 bases from V and 2 bases from J, with 10 bases between. Germline lookup yields CDR1 SGHTA and CDR2 FQGNSA. CDR3 region: CASSPQGTYNSPLHF. As DNA, the CDR3 is TGTGCCAGCAGCCCACAGGGTACCTATAATTCACCCCTCCACTTT.